The present entry profiles one TCR beta chain with its context. Its target is not known. Germline V gene sequence: CDR1 LGHNA, CDR2 YSLEER. The CDR3 spans 18 residues. V lost 4 bases and J lost 0, with 19 bases in between. This entry comes from a study of shared clonotypes between healthy human individuals. Sequencing was performed with immunoSEQ multiplex PCR; in TCRdb, only in-frame clones are kept and a portion is missing. The sample has about 2.3 million clones, roughly 92% seen once. Study-wide findings and caveats: Sample collection involved blood only; tissue repertoires are likely different.

The rearrangement joins TRBV4-3 to TRBJ2-4; D remains unclear. Sequences were obtained from naive CD4+ T cells from PBMCs. Subset: CD45RA+ positively selected. The receptor was isolated from a man younger than 30 in good health. Some clones in this sample may be carry-over from other donors' samples. The DNA for the CDR3 is TGCGCCAGCAGCCCCTCGGTTGCAGTGGAACTAGCCAAAAACATTCAGTACTTC. Residues: CASSPSVAVELAKNIQYF.